This paragraph reports one T cell receptor (beta chain). Its antigen remains unidentified. The data derive from a study of cytomegalovirus exposure and HLA in healthy donors. Study information: Samples from HLA-typed donors yielded about 85 million unique TCRs in an early data release. Findings and limits, study-wide: Among the CMV-associated chains, three were confirmed in vitro as specific for CMV antigens.

The PCR used 60 Vbeta and 13 Jbeta primers. Per the study methods: A later analysis tallied about 80 million unique TCR beta chains, 9 million to 12 million of them shared. Repertoires were generated with immunoSEQ multiplex PCR, while TCRdb's copy carries only in-frame clones and drops some. V and J calls and clone size follow that table, whereas D and trimming were derived from the DNA. The data contain 200,000 to 250,000 clones, almost 80% of them singletons. This CDR3 is 19 amino acids long. From germline, CDR1 is MGHRA and CDR2 YSYEKL. V was trimmed by 0 bases and J by 1 base, leaving 16 bases between them.

The TCR sequence derives from a male donor in good health and CMV-seronegative. The rearrangement links TRBV4-1 to TRBJ2-6, with a tentative D call TRBD1 (5 bases). The sequenced sample was PBMCs. CDR3 nucleotides: TGCGCCAGCAGCCAAGAAAGGGGCAGGGTTTGGTCTGGGGCCAACGTCCTGACTTTC. Translated, it gives CASSQERGRVWSGANVLTF.